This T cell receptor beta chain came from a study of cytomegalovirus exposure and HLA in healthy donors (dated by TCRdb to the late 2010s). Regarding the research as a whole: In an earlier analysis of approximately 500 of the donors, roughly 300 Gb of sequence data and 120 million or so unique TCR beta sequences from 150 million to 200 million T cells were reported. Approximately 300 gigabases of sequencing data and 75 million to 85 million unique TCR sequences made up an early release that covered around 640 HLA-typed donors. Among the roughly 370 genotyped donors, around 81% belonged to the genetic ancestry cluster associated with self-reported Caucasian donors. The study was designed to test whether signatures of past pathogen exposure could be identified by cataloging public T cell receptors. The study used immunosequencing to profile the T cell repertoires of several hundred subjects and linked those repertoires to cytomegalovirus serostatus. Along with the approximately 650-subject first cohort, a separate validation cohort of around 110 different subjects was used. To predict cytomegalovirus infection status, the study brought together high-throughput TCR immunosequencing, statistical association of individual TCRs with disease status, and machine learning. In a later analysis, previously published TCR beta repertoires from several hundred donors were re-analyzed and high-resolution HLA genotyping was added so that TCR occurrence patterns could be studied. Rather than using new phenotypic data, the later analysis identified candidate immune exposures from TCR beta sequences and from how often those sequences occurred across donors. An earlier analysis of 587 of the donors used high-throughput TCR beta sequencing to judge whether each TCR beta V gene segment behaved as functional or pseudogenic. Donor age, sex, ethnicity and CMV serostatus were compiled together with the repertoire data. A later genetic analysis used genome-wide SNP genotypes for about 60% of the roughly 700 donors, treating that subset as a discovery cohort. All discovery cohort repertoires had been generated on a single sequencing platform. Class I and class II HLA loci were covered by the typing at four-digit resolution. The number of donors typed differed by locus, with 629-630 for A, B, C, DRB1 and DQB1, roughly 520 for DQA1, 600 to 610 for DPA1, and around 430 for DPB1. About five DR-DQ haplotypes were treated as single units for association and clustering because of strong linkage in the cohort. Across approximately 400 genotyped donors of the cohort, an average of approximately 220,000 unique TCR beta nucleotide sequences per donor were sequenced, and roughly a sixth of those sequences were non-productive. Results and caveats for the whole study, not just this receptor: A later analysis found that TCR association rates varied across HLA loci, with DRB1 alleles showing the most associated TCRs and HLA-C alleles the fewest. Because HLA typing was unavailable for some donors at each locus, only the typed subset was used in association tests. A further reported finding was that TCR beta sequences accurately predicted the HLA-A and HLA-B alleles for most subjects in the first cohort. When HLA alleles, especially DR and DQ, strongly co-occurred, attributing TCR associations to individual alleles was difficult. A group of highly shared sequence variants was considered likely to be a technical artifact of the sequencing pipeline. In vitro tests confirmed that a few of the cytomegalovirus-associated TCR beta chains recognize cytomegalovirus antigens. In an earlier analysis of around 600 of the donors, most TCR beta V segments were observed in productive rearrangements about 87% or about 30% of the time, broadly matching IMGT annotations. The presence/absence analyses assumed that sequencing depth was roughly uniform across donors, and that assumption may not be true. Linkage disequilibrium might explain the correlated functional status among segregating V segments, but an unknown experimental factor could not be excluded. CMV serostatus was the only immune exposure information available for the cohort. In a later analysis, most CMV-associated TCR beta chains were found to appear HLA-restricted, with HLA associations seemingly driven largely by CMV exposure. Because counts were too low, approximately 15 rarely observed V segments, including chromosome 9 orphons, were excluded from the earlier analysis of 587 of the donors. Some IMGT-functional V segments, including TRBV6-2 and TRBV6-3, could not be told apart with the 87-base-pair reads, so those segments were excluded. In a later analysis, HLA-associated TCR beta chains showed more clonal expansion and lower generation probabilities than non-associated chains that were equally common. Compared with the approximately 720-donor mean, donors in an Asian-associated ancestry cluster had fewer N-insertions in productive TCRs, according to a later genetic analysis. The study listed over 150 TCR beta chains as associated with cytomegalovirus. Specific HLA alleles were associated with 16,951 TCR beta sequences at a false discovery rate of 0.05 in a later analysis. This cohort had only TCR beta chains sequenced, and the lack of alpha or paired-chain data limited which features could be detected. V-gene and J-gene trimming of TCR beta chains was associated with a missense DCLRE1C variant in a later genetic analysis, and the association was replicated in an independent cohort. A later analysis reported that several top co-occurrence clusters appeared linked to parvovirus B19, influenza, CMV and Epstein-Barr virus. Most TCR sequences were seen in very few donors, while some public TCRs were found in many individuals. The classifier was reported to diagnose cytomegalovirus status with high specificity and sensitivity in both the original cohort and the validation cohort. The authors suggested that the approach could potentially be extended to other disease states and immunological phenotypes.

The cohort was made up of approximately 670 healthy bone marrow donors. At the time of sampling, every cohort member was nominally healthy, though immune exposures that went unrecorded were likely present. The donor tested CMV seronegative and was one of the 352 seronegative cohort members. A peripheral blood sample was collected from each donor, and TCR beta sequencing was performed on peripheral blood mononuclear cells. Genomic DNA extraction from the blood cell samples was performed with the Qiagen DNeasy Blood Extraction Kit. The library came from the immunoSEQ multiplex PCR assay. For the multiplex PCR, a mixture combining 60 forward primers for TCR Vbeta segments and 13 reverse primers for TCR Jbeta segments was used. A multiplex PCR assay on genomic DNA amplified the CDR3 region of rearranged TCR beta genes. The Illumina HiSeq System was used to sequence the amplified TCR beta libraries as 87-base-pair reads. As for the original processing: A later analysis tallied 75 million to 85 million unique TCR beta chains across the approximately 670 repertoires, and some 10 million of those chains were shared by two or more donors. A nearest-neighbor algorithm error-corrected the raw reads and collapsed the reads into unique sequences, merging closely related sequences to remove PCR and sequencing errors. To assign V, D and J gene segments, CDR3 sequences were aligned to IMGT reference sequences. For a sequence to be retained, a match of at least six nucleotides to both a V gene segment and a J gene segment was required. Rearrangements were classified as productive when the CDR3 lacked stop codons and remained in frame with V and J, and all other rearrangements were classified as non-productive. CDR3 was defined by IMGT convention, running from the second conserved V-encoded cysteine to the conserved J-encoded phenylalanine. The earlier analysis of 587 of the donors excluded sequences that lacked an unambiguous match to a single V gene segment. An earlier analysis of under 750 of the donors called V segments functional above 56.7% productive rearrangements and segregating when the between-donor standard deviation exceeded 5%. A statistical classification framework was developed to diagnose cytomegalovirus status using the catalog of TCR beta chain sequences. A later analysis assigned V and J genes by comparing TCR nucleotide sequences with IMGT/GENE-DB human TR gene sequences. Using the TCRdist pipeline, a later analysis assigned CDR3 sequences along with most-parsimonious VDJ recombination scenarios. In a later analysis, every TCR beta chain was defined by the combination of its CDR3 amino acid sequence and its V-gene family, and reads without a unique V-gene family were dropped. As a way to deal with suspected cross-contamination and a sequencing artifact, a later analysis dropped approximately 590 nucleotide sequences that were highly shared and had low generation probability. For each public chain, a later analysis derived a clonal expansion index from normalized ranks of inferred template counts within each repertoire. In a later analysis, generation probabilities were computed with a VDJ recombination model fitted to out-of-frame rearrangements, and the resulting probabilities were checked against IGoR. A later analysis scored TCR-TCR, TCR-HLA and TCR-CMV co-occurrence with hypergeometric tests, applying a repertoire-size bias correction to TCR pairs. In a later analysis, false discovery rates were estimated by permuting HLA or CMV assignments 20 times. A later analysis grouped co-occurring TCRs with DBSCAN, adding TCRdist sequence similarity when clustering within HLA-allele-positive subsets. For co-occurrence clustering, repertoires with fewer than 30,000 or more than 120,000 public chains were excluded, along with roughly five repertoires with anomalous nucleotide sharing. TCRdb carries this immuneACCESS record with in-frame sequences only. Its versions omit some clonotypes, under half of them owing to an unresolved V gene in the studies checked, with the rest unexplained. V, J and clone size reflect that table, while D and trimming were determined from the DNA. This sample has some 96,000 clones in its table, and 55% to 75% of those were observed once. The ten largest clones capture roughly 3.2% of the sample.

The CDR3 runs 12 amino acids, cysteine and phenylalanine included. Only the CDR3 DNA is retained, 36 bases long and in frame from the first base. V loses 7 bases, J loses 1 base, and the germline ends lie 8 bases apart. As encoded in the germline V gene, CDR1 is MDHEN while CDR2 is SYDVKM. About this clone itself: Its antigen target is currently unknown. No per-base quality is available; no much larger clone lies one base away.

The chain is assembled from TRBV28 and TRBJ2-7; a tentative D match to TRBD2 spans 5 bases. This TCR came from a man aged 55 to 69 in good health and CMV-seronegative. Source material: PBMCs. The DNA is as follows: TGTGCCAGCACCGGGGTTTCCTACGAGCAGTACTTC. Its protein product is CASTGVSYEQYF. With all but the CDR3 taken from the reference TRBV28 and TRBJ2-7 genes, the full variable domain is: DVKVTQSSRYLVKRTGEKVFLECVQDMDHENMFWYRQDPGLGLRLIYFSYDVKMKEKGDIPEGYSVSREKKERFSLILESASTNQTSMYLCASTGVSYEQYFGPGTRLTVT.